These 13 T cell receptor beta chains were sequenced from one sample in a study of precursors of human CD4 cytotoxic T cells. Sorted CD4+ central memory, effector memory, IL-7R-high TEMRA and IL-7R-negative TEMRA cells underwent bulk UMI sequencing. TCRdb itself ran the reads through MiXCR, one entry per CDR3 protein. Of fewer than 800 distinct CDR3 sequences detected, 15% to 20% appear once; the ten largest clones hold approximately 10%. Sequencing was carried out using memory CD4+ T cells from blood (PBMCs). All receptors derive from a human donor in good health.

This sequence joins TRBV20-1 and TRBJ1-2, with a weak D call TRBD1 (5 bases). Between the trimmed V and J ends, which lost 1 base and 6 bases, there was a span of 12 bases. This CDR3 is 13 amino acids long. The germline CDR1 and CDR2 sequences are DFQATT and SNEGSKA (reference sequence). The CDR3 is CSARVQGSHGYTF. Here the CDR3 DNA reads TGCAGTGCTAGAGTTCAGGGCAGTCATGGCTACACCTTC.

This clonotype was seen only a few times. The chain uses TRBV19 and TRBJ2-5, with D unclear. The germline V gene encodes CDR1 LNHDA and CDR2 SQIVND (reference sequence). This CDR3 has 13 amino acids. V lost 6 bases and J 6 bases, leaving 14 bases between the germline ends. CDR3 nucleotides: TGTGCCAGTAGCCCCGGCTCCAAACAGACCCAGTACTTC. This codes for CASSPGSKQTQYF.

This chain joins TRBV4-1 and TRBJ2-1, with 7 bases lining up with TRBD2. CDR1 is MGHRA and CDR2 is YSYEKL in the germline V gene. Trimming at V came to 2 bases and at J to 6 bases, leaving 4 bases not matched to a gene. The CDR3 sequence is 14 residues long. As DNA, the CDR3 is TGCGCCAGCAGCCAACCTCGGGGGGTCAATGAGCAGTTCTTC. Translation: CASSQPRGVNEQFF.

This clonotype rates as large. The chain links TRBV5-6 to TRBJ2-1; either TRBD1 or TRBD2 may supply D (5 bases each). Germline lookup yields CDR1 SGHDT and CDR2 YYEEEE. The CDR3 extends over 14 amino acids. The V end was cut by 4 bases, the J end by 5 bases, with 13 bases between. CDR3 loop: CASSRDQIDNEQFF. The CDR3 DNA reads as TGTGCCAGCAGCCGGGACCAAATTGACAATGAGCAGTTCTTC.

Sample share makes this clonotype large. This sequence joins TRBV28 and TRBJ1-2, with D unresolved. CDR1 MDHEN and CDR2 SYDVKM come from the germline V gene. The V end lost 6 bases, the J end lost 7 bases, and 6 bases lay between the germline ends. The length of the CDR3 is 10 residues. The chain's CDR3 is CASSSFGYTF. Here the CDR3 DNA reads TGTGCCAGCAGCTCTTTTGGCTACACCTTC.

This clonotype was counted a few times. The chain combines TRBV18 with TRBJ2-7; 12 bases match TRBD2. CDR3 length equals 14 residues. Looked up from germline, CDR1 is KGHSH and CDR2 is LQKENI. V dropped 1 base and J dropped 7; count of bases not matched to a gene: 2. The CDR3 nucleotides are TGTGCCAGCTCACCACAACTAGCGGGAGGAGAGCAGTACTTC. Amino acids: CASSPQLAGGEQYF.

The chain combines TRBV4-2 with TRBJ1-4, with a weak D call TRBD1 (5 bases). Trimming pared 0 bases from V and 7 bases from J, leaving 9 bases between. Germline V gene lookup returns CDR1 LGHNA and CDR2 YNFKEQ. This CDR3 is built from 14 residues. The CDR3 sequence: CASSQDWGSEKLFF. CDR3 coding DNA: TGTGCCAGCAGCCAAGATTGGGGGAGTGAAAAACTGTTTTTT.

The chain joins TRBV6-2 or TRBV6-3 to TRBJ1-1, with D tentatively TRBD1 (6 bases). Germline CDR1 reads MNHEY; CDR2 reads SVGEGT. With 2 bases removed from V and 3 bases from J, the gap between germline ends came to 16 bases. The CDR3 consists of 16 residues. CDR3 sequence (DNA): TGTGCCAGCAGTTACGCGTGGGGGCGAAGTGACACTGAAGCTTTCTTT. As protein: CASSYAWGRSDTEAFF.

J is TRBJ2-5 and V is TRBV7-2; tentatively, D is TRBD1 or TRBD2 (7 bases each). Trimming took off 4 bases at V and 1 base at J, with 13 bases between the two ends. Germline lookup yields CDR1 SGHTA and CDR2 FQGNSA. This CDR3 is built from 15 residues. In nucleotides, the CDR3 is TGTGCCAGCAGCTCCCGGGGGGACAGCCAAGAGACCCAGTACTTC. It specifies CASSSRGDSQETQYF.

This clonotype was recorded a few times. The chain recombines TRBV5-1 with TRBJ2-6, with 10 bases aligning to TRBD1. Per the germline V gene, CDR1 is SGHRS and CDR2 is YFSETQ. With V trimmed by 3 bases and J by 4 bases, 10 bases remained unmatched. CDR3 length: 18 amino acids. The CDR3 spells CASSSLPGTGVGANVLTF. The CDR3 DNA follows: TGCGCCAGCAGCTCCTTACCCGGGACAGGGGTCGGGGCCAACGTCCTGACTTTC.

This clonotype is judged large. The CDR3 DNA reads TGTGCCAGCAGTGACGATAAGGGATGGAACACTGAAGCTTTCTTT. It translates to CASSDDKGWNTEAFF. The chain recombines TRBV6-1 with TRBJ1-1; D unclear. V was cut by 3 bases and J by 1 base, with 12 bases left in between. CDR3 length: 15 amino acids. CDR1 is MNHNS, CDR2 SASEGT, per germline.

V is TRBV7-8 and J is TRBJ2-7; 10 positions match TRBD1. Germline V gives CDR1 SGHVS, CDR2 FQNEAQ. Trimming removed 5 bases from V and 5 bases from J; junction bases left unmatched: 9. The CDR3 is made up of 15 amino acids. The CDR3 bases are TGTGCCAGCAGCATTCCGGGACAGGGGTCAGACGAGCAGTACTTC. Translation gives CASSIPGQGSDEQYF.

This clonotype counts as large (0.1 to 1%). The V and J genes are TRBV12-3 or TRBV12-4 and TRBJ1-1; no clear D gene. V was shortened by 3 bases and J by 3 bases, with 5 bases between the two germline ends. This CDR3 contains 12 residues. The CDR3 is CASSLMDTEAFF. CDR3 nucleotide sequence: TGTGCCAGCAGTTTGATGGACACTGAAGCTTTCTTT.